The clone carrying this TCR beta chain was found many times. The data originate from a study of T cells in Graves' hyperthyroidism and ophthalmopathy. Amplified TCR beta CDR3 regions derived from RNA transcripts. During a first-round RT-PCR of the TCR CDR3, the HTBI primer set was used. A single record per CDR3 protein comes from TCRdb applying MiXCR to the multiplex PCR reads. The repertoire holds approximately 320,000 distinct CDR3 sequences, with 16% as singletons. The ends were cut back, 3 bases at V and 4 bases at J, with 27 bases in the middle. CDR3 length: 19 amino acids. CDR1 is LNHDA and CDR2 is SQIVND in the germline V gene (reference sequence). Patients were excluded because of uncontrolled infection, other autoimmune disease, pregnancy or lactation.

This receptor was obtained from a young man with Graves' hyperthyroidism. The chain uses TRBV19 and TRBJ1-1; D uncertain. What was sequenced was blood. CDR3 in amino acids: CASSIGYFRMSQEGTEAFF. The CDR3 DNA sequence: TGTGCCAGTAGTATTGGATACTTCAGGATGTCCCAAGAGGGCACTGAAGCTTTCTTT.